Included here is one T cell receptor beta chain sequence, with context. The antigen is unknown. From the RT-PCR reads, TCRdb called clonotypes with MiXCR, one entry per CDR3 protein. The table records about 780,000 distinct CDR3 sequences, roughly 20% of them present only once. CDR3 length: 15 amino acids. Germline loops: CDR1 MNHNS, CDR2 SASEGT. Trimming took off 6 bases at V and 0 bases at J, with 12 bases between the two ends. This sample stems from a study of response to subunit inactivated influenza vaccine. The study's findings and limits: The authors proposed limited new T cell recruitment per seasonal influenza vaccination.

The V gene is TRBV6-1, the J gene TRBJ1-3, with D maybe TRBD1 (5 bases). The sequencing used PBMCs from blood, collected 4 to 6 days after vaccination. This receptor was identified in a man aged 50-59 years who received an inactivated influenza vaccine. The CDR3 coding sequence is TGTGCCAGCAGCCCGGGACTAAACTCTGGAAACACCATATATTTT. Its translation is CASSPGLNSGNTIYF.